The rows below give T cell receptor beta chains drawn from one sample of a study of cytomegalovirus exposure and HLA in healthy donors. TCRdb's copy holds only in-frame clones and misses some; the assay was immunoSEQ multiplex PCR. The sample includes around 150,000 clones, about 75% seen only once; the top ten take about 1.3%. Sequenced: PBMCs. The receptors shown here come from a man aged 18 to 29 in good health and CMV-seronegative. CDR3s include the opening cysteine and the closing phenylalanine or tryptophan. The D gene is left open where the match is weak. Rows may omit the clone size; those that give it use once, few, many or a size class.

V: TRBV5-4
J: TRBJ2-3
size: .
D: TRBD2
CDR3: CASSRRVGGPDTQYF
DNA: TGTGCCAGCAGCCGAAGAGTGGGAGGGCCAGATACGCAGTATTTT

V: TRBV9
J: TRBJ2-7
size: .
D: TRBD1
CDR3: CASSYGTASYEQYF
DNA: TGTGCCAGCAGCTACGGGACAGCGTCCTACGAGCAGTACTTC

V: TRBV4-3
J: TRBJ2-2
size: few
D: TRBD2
CDR3: CASSQDQVTSATAGNTGELFF
DNA: TGCGCCAGCAGCCAAGATCAGGTGACTAGCGCCACCGCTGGGAACACCGGGGAGCTGTTTTTT

V: TRBV27
J: TRBJ2-2
size: .
D: .
CDR3: CASSLRERTGELFF
DNA: TGTGCCAGCAGTTTGCGCGAGCGAACCGGGGAGCTGTTTTTT

V: TRBV11-3
J: TRBJ2-7
size: few
D: TRBD1
CDR3: CASRGGGSYEQYF
DNA: TGTGCATCACGAGGGGGCGGGTCCTACGAGCAGTACTTC

V: TRBV4-3
J: TRBJ1-1
size: .
D: TRBD1
CDR3: CASSRLTGAGTEAFF
DNA: TGCGCCAGCAGCCGCCTTACAGGGGCCGGCACTGAAGCTTTCTTT

V: TRBV18
J: TRBJ2-7
size: .
D: .
CDR3: CASSHSDRSAYEQYF
DNA: TGTGCCAGCTCCCATTCGGACAGATCCGCCTACGAGCAGTACTTC

V: TRBV18
J: TRBJ1-4
size: .
D: .
CDR3: CASSRTSVGEKLFF
DNA: TGTGCCAGCTCACGGACATCCGTCGGGGAAAAACTGTTTTTT

V: TRBV6-1
J: TRBJ1-5
size: few
D: .
CDR3: CASQGRGHQPQHF
DNA: TGTGCCAGCCAGGGGAGGGGTCATCAGCCCCAGCATTTT

V: TRBV5-1
J: TRBJ2-5
size: .
D: .
CDR3: CATSRAGLEETQYF
DNA: TGCGCCACGTCCAGGGCGGGGCTGGAGGAGACCCAGTACTTC

V: TRBV11-2
J: TRBJ2-3
size: .
D: TRBD2
CDR3: CASSFGLAGADTQYF
DNA: TGTGCCAGCAGCTTCGGGCTAGCGGGAGCAGATACGCAGTATTTT

V: TRBV19
J: TRBJ2-7
size: .
D: .
CDR3: CASRSRYYEQYF
DNA: TGTGCCAGTAGGTCGAGGTACTACGAGCAGTACTTC

V: TRBV15
J: TRBJ1-2
size: .
D: TRBD1
CDR3: CATSRDWAGGAGKNGYTF
DNA: TGTGCCACCAGCAGAGATTGGGCAGGGGGCGCAGGAAAGAATGGCTACACCTTC

V: TRBV4-3
J: TRBJ2-1
size: .
D: TRBD2
CDR3: CASSQNPREGYNEQFF
DNA: TGCGCCAGCAGCCAGAATCCGCGGGAGGGTTACAATGAGCAGTTCTTC

V: TRBV4-3
J: TRBJ2-7
size: .
D: .
CDR3: CASSRERAQSYEQYF
DNA: TGCGCCAGCAGCCGAGAGCGGGCTCAGTCCTACGAGCAGTACTTC

V: TRBV4-1
J: TRBJ2-7
size: few
D: TRBD2
CDR3: CASSQARTSGITYEQYF
DNA: TGCGCCAGCAGCCAAGCGCGGACTAGCGGGATAACCTACGAGCAGTACTTC

V: TRBV29-1
J: TRBJ2-2
size: .
D: TRBD2
CDR3: CSVDRASGISGELFF
DNA: TGCAGCGTTGACCGGGCTAGCGGGATAAGCGGGGAGCTGTTTTTT

V: TRBV29-1
J: TRBJ2-1
size: .
D: .
CDR3: CSARNNEQFF
DNA: TGCAGCGCCAGGAACAATGAGCAGTTCTTC

V: TRBV10-3
J: TRBJ2-3
size: .
D: .
CDR3: CAMAGLSTDTQYF
DNA: TGTGCCATGGCGGGGCTGAGCACAGATACGCAGTATTTT

V: TRBV6-1
J: TRBJ2-1
size: .
D: .
CDR3: CASTKTGDSYNEQFF
DNA: TGTGCCAGCACCAAAACAGGTGACTCCTACAATGAGCAGTTCTTC

V: TRBV10-3
J: TRBJ1-2
size: .
D: .
CDR3: CAIRTTGHHYGYTF
DNA: TGTGCCATCAGGACAACAGGGCACCACTATGGCTACACCTTC

V: TRBV6-5
J: TRBJ2-7
size: .
D: TRBD2
CDR3: CASSRSGRAYEQYF
DNA: TGTGCCAGCAGTCGCAGCGGGAGGGCCTACGAGCAGTACTTC

V: TRBV10-3
J: TRBJ2-7
size: few
D: TRBD2
CDR3: CAISESGLPYEQYF
DNA: TGTGCCATCAGTGAGTCGGGACTACCTTACGAGCAGTACTTC

V: TRBV5-1
J: TRBJ1-4
size: .
D: TRBD1
CDR3: CASSYQGANEKLFF
DNA: TGCGCCAGCAGCTATCAGGGGGCTAATGAAAAACTGTTTTTT

V: TRBV7-9
J: TRBJ1-1
size: .
D: .
CDR3: CASSLGTLNTEAFF
DNA: TGTGCCAGCAGCTTAGGGACTTTGAACACTGAAGCTTTCTTT

V: TRBV19
J: TRBJ2-5
size: .
D: .
CDR3: CASSPYPQETQYF
DNA: TGTGCCAGTAGTCCCTACCCTCAAGAGACCCAGTACTTC

V: TRBV9
J: TRBJ1-1
size: .
D: TRBD1
CDR3: CASSPRQGAEAFF
DNA: TGTGCCAGCAGCCCCCGGCAGGGGGCTGAAGCTTTCTTT

V: TRBV19
J: TRBJ2-6
size: .
D: .
CDR3: CATLAGANVLTF
DNA: TGTGCCACTCTAGCTGGGGCCAACGTCCTGACTTTC

V: TRBV25-1
J: TRBJ1-1
size: .
D: .
CDR3: CASGEGLMNTEAFF
DNA: TGTGCCAGCGGAGAGGGTCTCATGAACACTGAAGCTTTCTTT

V: TRBV7-6
J: TRBJ2-1
size: .
D: TRBD2
CDR3: CASSLELAGENEQFF
DNA: TGTGCCAGCAGCTTAGAACTAGCGGGAGAGAATGAGCAGTTCTTC

V: TRBV4-3
J: TRBJ2-6
size: .
D: .
CDR3: CASSQERAGANVLTF
DNA: TGCGCCAGCAGCCAAGAGAGGGCTGGGGCCAACGTCCTGACTTTC

V: TRBV4-1
J: TRBJ2-6
size: once
D: .
CDR3: CASRPPDSFSGANVLTF
DNA: TGCGCCAGCAGACCTCCGGACTCCTTTTCTGGGGCCAACGTCCTGACTTTC

V: TRBV28
J: TRBJ2-7
size: .
D: TRBD1
CDR3: CASSSGTGIYEQYF
DNA: TGTGCCAGCAGTTCCGGGACAGGGATCTACGAGCAGTACTTC

V: TRBV7-2
J: TRBJ2-7
size: few
D: TRBD2
CDR3: CASSPGSSGRATYEQYF
DNA: TGTGCCAGCAGCCCCGGGTCTAGCGGGAGAGCCACCTACGAGCAGTACTTC

V: TRBV9
J: TRBJ2-2
size: .
D: .
CDR3: CASSVVSGTGELFF
DNA: TGTGCCAGCAGCGTAGTGAGCGGTACCGGGGAGCTGTTTTTT

V: TRBV19
J: TRBJ1-2
size: few
D: TRBD1
CDR3: CASPTERGRRGYTF
DNA: TGTGCCAGTCCGACCGAGAGGGGGCGGAGAGGCTACACCTTC

V: TRBV19
J: TRBJ2-2
size: .
D: .
CDR3: CASREGELFF
DNA: TGTGCCAGTAGGGAGGGGGAGCTGTTTTTT

V: TRBV10-3
J: TRBJ1-2
size: few
D: .
CDR3: CAISQTEYGYTF
DNA: TGTGCCATCAGCCAAACAGAATATGGCTACACCTTC

V: TRBV5-6
J: TRBJ2-5
size: .
D: .
CDR3: CASSLRGPQYF
DNA: TGTGCCAGCAGCTTGAGAGGTCCCCAGTACTTC

V: TRBV28
J: TRBJ1-3
size: few
D: .
CDR3: CATLEAGLNTIYF
DNA: TGTGCCACCCTTGAGGCGGGGCTGAACACCATATATTTT

V: TRBV5-6
J: TRBJ2-3
size: .
D: .
CDR3: CASSSPGVDTQYF
DNA: TGTGCCAGCAGCTCCCCGGGGGTCGATACGCAGTATTTT

V: TRBV9
J: TRBJ1-6
size: .
D: .
CDR3: CASSETTGYNSPLHF
DNA: TGTGCCAGCAGTGAAACGACAGGTTATAATTCACCCCTCCACTTT